The present entry profiles one T cell receptor (beta chain) with its context. What it recognizes is unknown. This sample was included in a study of T cell responses to AZD1222 COVID-19 vaccine. Germline trimming cut 4 bases from V and 5 bases from J; bases unmatched to any gene: 9. CDR1 is SGHTS, CDR2 YDEGEE, per germline. CDR3 length equals 15 residues. Profiled with immunoSEQ multiplex PCR; TCRdb holds only in-frame clones, not every one. The sample has 130,000 or so clones; about 93% are singletons. Whole-study results and caveats: Spike-specific TCR breadth rose after two AZD1222 doses, and depth rose as well.

Sample: peripheral blood, taken on day 0 of AZD1222 vaccination. The clonotype was recovered from an adult in good health. The chain uses TRBV5-8 and TRBJ2-3, with 8 bases matching TRBD2. The CDR3 sequence: CASSPRHAGGDTQYF. As DNA, the CDR3 is TGTGCCAGCAGCCCCCGACATGCGGGGGGAGATACGCAGTATTTT.